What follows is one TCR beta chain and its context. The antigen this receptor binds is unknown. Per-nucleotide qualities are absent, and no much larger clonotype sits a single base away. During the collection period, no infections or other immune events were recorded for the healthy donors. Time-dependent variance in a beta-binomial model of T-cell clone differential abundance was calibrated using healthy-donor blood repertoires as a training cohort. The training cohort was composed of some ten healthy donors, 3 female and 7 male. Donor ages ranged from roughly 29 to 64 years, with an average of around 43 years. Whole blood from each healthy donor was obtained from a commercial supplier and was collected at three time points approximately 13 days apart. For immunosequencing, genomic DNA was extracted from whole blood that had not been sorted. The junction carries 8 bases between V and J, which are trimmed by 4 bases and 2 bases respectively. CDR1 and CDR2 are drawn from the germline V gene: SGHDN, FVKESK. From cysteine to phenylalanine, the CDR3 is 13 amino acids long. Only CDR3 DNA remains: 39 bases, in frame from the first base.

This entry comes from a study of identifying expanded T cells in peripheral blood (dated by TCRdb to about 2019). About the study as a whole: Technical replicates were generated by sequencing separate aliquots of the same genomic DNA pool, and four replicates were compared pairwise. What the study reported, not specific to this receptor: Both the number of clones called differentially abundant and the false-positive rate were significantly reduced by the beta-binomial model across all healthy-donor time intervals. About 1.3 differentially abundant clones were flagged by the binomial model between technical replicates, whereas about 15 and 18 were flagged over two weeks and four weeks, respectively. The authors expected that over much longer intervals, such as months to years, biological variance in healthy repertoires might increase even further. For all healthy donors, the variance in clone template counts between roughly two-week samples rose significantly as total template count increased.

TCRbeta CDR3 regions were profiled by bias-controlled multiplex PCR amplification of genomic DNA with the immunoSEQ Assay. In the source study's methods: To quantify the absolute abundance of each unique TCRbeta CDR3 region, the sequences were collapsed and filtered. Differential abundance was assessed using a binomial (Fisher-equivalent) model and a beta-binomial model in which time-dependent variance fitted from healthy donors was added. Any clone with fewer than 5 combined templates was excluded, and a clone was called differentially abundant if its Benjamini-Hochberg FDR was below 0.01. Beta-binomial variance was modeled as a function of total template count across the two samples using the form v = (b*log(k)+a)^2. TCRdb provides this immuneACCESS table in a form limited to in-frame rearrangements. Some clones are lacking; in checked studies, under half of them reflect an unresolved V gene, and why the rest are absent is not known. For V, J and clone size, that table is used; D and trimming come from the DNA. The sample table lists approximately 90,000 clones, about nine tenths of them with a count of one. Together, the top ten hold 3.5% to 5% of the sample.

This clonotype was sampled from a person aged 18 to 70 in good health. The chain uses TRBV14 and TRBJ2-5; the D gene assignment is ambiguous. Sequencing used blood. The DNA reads TGTGCCAGCAGCCGAGGATTGCAAGAGACCCAGTACTTC. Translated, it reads CASSRGLQETQYF.